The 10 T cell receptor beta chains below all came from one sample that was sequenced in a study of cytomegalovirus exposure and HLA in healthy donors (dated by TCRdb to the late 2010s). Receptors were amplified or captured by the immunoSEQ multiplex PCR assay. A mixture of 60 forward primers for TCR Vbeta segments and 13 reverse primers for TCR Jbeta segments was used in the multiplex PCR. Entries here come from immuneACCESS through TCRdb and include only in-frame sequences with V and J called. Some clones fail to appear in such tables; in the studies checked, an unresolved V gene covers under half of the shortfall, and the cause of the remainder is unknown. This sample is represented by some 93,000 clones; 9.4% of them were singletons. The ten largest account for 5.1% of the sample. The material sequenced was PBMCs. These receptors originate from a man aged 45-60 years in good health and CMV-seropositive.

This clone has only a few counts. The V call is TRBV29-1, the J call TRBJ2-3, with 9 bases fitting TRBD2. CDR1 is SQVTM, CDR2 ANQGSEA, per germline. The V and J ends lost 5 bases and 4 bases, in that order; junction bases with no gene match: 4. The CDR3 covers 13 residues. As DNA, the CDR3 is TGCAGCGTTCAAGCGGGGGGCGCAGATACGCAGTATTTT. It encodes CSVQAGGADTQYF.

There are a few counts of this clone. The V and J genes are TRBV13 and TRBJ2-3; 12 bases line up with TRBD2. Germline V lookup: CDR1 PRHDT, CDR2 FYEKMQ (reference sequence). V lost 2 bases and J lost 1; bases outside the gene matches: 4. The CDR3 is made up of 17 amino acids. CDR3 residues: CASSLQGLAGRTDTQYF. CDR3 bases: TGTGCCAGCAGCTTACAAGGACTAGCGGGGCGCACAGATACGCAGTATTTT.

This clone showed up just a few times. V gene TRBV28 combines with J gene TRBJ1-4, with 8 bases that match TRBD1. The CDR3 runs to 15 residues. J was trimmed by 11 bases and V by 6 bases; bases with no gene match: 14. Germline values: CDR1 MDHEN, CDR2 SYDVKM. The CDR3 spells CASSESPGQGWKLFF. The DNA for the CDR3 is TGTGCCAGCAGCGAATCCCCCGGACAGGGATGGAAACTGTTTTTT.

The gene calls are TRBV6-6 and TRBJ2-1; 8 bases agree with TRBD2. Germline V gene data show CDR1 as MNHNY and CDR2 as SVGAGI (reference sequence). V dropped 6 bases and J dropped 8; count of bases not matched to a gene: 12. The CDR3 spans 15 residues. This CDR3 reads CASRTGLAGTDEQFF. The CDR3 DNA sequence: TGTGCCAGCAGAACGGGGCTAGCGGGTACCGATGAGCAGTTCTTC.

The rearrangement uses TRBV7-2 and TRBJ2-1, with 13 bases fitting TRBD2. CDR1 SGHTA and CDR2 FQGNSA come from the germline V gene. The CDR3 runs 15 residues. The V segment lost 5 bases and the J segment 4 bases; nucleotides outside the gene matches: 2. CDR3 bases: TGTGCCAGCAGCATACTAGCGGGGGGGTACAATGAGCAGTTCTTC. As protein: CASSILAGGYNEQFF.

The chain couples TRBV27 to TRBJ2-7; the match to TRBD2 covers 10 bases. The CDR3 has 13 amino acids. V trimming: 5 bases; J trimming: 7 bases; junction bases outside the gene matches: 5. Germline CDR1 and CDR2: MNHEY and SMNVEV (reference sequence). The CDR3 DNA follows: TGTGCCAGCAGTCCTAGCGGGAGCGTAGAGCAGTACTTC. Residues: CASSPSGSVEQYF.

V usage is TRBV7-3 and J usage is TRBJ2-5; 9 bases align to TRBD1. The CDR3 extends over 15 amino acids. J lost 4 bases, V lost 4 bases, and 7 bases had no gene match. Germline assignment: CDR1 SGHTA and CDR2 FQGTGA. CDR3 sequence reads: CASSSAGTGTETQYF. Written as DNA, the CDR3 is TGTGCCAGCAGCTCCGCCGGGACAGGGACAGAGACCCAGTACTTC.

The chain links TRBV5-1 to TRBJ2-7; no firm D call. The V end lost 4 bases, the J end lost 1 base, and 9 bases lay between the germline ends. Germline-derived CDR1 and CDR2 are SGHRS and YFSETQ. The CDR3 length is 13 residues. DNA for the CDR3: TGCGCCAGCAGCCATGGGCCTTCCTACGAGCAGTACTTC. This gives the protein CASSHGPSYEQYF.

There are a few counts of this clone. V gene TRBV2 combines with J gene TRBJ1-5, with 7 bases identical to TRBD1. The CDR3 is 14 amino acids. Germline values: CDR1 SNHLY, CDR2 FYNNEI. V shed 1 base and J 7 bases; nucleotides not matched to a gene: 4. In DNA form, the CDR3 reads TGTGCCAGCAGTGAAGACAGGGGAGGACAGCCCCAGCATTTT. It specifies CASSEDRGGQPQHF.

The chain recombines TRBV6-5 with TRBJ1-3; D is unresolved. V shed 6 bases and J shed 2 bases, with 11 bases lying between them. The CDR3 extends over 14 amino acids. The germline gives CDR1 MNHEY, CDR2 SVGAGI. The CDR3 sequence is CASSLESPGNTIYF. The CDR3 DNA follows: TGTGCCAGCAGCTTAGAGAGTCCTGGAAACACCATATATTTT.